These 21 T cell receptor beta chains were all obtained from the same sample, sequenced in a study of T cells in Graves' hyperthyroidism and ophthalmopathy. Amplification targeted TCR beta CDR3 regions from RNA transcripts. HTBI primers drove first-round RT-PCR of the TCR CDR3. MiXCR was run by TCRdb on the multiplex PCR reads, yielding one entry per CDR3 protein. Of 250,000 to 300,000 distinct CDR3 sequences detected, roughly 18% appear once; the ten largest clones hold 35% to 40%. The material sequenced was blood. Receptors were obtained from a man aged 45 to 65 with Graves' ophthalmopathy.

This clonotype has a handful of counts. One end of the junction does not line up with germline, which may come from a read error. The chain couples TRBV7-7 to TRBJ2-5, with 7 bases lining up with TRBD2. Looked up from germline, CDR1 is SSHAT and CDR2 is FNYEAQ (reference sequence). CDR3 length equals 13 residues. CDR3 in DNA: TGTGCTAGCAGTGGGGAGGGTAAAGAGACCCAGTACTTC. This encodes CASSGEGKETQYF.

This chain joins TRBV18 and TRBJ2-2; 7 nucleotides align to TRBD2. Germline CDR1 and CDR2: KGHSH and LQKENI. The CDR3 is 15 amino acids. V shed 3 bases, J shed 6 bases, and the junction held 7 bases outside the gene matches. As DNA, the CDR3 is TGTGCCAGCTCACCTAGGAGTCGGGAGGCCGGGGAGCTGTTTTTT. It codes for CASSPRSREAGELFF.

The gene calls are TRBV4-2 and TRBJ2-3; D uncertain. CDR3 size: 13 residues. Trimming cost V 0 bases and J 4 bases, with 5 bases left between them. Germline V gene data show CDR1 as LGHNA and CDR2 as YNFKEQ. The CDR3 DNA reads TGTGCCAGCAGCCAAGAGATCCCAGATACGCAGTATTTT. Translation gives CASSQEIPDTQYF.

The chain recombines TRBV7-7 with TRBJ2-4; D remains ambiguous. Germline loops: CDR1 SSHAT, CDR2 FNYEAQ (reference sequence). This CDR3 comprises 14 residues. CDR3 residues: CASPPHSAKNIQYF. The CDR3 DNA sequence: TGTGCTAGCCCCCCTCATTCAGCCAAAAACATTCAGTACTTC.

This clonotype was detected many times. The rearrangement uses TRBV6-1 and TRBJ1-5; no clear D gene. This CDR3 is 14 amino acids long. V was pared by 4 bases and J by 2 bases, with 9 bases between. Germline loops: CDR1 MNHNS, CDR2 SASEGT. This CDR3 reads CASSVFYGNQPQHF. The DNA for the CDR3 is TGTGCCAGCAGTGTTTTTTATGGCAATCAGCCCCAGCATTTT.

This clonotype was counted many times. Sequence at one end of the junction differs from germline and may be a read error. The genes are TRBV20-1 and TRBJ1-1; weak D call: TRBD1 (5 bases). From germline, CDR1 is DFQATT and CDR2 SNEGSKA (reference sequence). The length of the CDR3 is 11 residues. In DNA form, the CDR3 reads TGCAGTGCAAGAGGGGACACTGAAGCTTTCTTT. The encoded protein is CSARGDTEAFF.

As concerns this clonotype: One end of the junction varies from germline; a read error may be responsible. This sequence joins TRBV6-2 or TRBV6-3 and TRBJ2-2; 10 nucleotides line up with TRBD2. The CDR3 extends over 19 amino acids. Germline V lookup: CDR1 MNHEY, CDR2 SVGEGT. Here the CDR3 reads CGSSYVTLASGSGRGELFF. The CDR3 coding sequence is TGTGGCAGCAGTTATGTGACTCTAGCTAGCGGGAGCGGGAGGGGGGAGCTGTTTTTT.

This clonotype has at least ten counts. The CDR3 nucleotides read TGCAGTGCTAGGGACAGATACTACGAGCAGTACTTC. Encoded protein: CSARDRYYEQYF. V is TRBV20-1 and J is TRBJ2-7; D might be TRBD1 (6 bases). The CDR3 is 12 amino acids. Germline CDR1 and CDR2: DFQATT and SNEGSKA (reference sequence). The V gene lost 3 bases and the J gene lost 3 bases, with 9 bases spanning the gap.

Ten or more counts support this clonotype. The rearrangement joins TRBV6-2 or TRBV6-3 to TRBJ2-1; 10 nucleotides agree with TRBD2. V was clipped by 6 bases and J by 0 bases; unmatched bases: 8. Germline CDR1 and CDR2: MNHEY and SVGEGT. There are 17 residues in the CDR3. The CDR3 region has the DNA TGTGCCAGCAGGTCACCCTCTAGCGGGGGCTCCTACAATGAGCAGTTCTTC. This encodes CASRSPSSGGSYNEQFF.

This clonotype appeared a few times. The V call is TRBV5-4, the J call TRBJ2-5; 9 bases are shared with TRBD2. The CDR3 consists of 15 residues. With V trimmed by 1 base and J by 4 bases, 5 bases remained unmatched. Germline lookup yields CDR1 SGHNT and CDR2 YYREEE (reference sequence). Written as DNA, the CDR3 is TGTGCCAGCAGCTTGCCCCTAGCGGGGCGAGAGACCCAGTACTTC. Its translation is CASSLPLAGRETQYF.

This clonotype was recorded a few times. The chain links TRBV2 to TRBJ2-1; D is perhaps TRBD1 or TRBD2 (7 bases each). V gave up 5 bases and J gave up 5 bases, with 16 bases separating them. Germline V gives CDR1 SNHLY, CDR2 FYNNEI. The CDR3 consists of 15 residues. The CDR3 DNA is TGTGCCAGCAGTCCCCGGCAGGGGGGGAACAATGAGCAGTTCTTC. Encoded protein: CASSPRQGGNNEQFF.

Many counts were recorded for this clonotype. V usage is TRBV5-6 and J usage is TRBJ1-1, with 8 nucleotides matching TRBD1. The CDR3 spans 13 residues. The ends lost 5 bases at V and 4 bases at J; junction bases unmatched: 4. CDR1 is SGHDT and CDR2 is YYEEEE in the germline V gene. CDR3 region: CASRITGGTEAFF. CDR3 in DNA: TGTGCCAGCAGGATAACAGGGGGCACTGAAGCTTTCTTT.

The rearrangement links TRBV29-1 to TRBJ1-2; D uncertain. This CDR3 spans 12 amino acids. From germline, CDR1 is SQVTM and CDR2 ANQGSEA. Trimming removed 4 bases at V and 5 bases at J, with 11 bases between. CDR3 loop: CSVAMSTYGYTF. DNA of the CDR3: TGCAGCGTTGCGATGTCAACGTATGGCTACACCTTC.

The rearrangement links TRBV29-1 to TRBJ2-7; 8 bases map to TRBD1. Germline CDR1 SQVTM, CDR2 ANQGSEA. The CDR3 is made up of 14 amino acids. With 1 base clipped from V and 2 bases from J, the junction kept 4 bases outside the gene matches. The CDR3 reads CSVEGAGGTYEQYF. CDR3 nucleotides: TGCAGCGTTGAAGGTGCAGGGGGCACCTACGAGCAGTACTTC.

This clonotype occurred a few times. Written as DNA, the CDR3 is TGTGCCAGCAGTGAAGCGCGTCCGGGGGAGCTGTTTTTT. Amino acid sequence: CASSEARPGELFF. The V call is TRBV6-1, the J call TRBJ2-2; D is unresolved. The length of the CDR3 is 13 residues. Germline CDR1 is MNHNS and CDR2 is SASEGT. Trimming removed 0 bases from V and 8 bases from J, with 7 bases in between.

This clonotype was counted a few times. The chain has TRBV27 and TRBJ1-2, with D perhaps TRBD1 (6 bases). Trimming cost V 8 bases and J 4 bases, with 14 bases left between them. Germline CDR1 and CDR2: MNHEY and SMNVEV (reference sequence). The CDR3 sequence is 13 residues long. For the CDR3, the DNA is TGTGCCAGCTTCGGGGGGCCAGTCTATGGCTACACCTTC. Protein product: CASFGGPVYGYTF.

Regarding this clonotype: It may be a read error: a sequence one base away is much more abundant. The chain links TRBV5-5 to TRBJ2-1; a possible D gene is TRBD2 (7 bases). Germline CDR1 is SGHKS and CDR2 is YYEKEE (reference sequence). V was pared by 4 bases and J by 9 bases, with 23 bases between. The CDR3 covers 16 residues. CDR3 sequence: CASSRAGVSLDSEQFF. CDR3 DNA sequence: TGTGCCAGCAGCCGCGCGGGAGTTAGCCTGGACAGTGAGCAGTTCTTC.

The table lists this clonotype with many counts. This CDR3 reads CASSLLGLAGGGEQFF. DNA for the CDR3: TGTGCCAGCAGTTTATTGGGACTAGCGGGAGGGGGGGAGCAGTTCTTC. The gene calls are TRBV28 and TRBJ2-1, with 16 bases lining up with TRBD2. With 1 base clipped from V and 10 bases from J, the junction kept 4 bases outside the gene matches. CDR1 is MDHEN, CDR2 SYDVKM, per germline. This CDR3 spans 16 amino acids.

This clonotype occurred a few times. The rearrangement uses TRBV7-9 and TRBJ2-2, with 9 nucleotides matching TRBD2. Germline V lookup: CDR1 SEHNR, CDR2 FQNEAQ (reference sequence). CDR3 size: 18 residues. J gave up 5 bases and V 2 bases, and 12 bases lay outside the gene matches. The CDR3: CASSLLLAGVRITGELFF. In DNA, the CDR3 is TGTGCCAGCAGCTTACTACTAGCGGGCGTCAGAATAACCGGGGAGCTGTTTTTT.

This clonotype was recorded many times. The gene calls are TRBV20-1 and TRBJ2-1, with a weak D call TRBD2 (5 bases). The germline V and J ends were trimmed by 6 bases and 6 bases, with 9 bases remaining between them. CDR3 length: 11 amino acids. Germline CDR1 reads DFQATT; CDR2 reads SNEGSKA (reference sequence). CDR3 residues: CSASGFNEQFF. The CDR3 region has the DNA TGCAGTGCCTCGGGGTTCAATGAGCAGTTCTTC.

Ten or more counts support this clonotype. The chain recombines TRBV20-1 with TRBJ2-7, with a possible D match to TRBD2 (5 bases). V gave up 7 bases and J gave up 0 bases, with 10 bases separating them. Per germline, CDR1 DFQATT and CDR2 SNEGSKA (reference sequence). This CDR3 is 12 amino acids long. In nucleotides, the CDR3 is TGCAGTGTGTTAGCGACCTCCTACGAGCAGTACTTC. It yields the protein CSVLATSYEQYF.